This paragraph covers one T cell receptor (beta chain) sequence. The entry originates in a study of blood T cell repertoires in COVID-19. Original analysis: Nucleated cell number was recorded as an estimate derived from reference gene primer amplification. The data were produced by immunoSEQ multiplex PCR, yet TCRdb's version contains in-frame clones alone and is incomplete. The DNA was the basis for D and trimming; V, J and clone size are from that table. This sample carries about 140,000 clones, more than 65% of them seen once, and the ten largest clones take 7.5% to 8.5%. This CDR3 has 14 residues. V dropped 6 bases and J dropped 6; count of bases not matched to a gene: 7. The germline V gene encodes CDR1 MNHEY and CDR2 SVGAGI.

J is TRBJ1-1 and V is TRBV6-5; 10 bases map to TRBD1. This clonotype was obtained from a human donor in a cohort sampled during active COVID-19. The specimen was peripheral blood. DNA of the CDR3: TGTGCCAGCAGAGAGCCGGGACAGGGGCCTGAAGCTTTCTTT. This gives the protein CASREPGQGPEAFF.